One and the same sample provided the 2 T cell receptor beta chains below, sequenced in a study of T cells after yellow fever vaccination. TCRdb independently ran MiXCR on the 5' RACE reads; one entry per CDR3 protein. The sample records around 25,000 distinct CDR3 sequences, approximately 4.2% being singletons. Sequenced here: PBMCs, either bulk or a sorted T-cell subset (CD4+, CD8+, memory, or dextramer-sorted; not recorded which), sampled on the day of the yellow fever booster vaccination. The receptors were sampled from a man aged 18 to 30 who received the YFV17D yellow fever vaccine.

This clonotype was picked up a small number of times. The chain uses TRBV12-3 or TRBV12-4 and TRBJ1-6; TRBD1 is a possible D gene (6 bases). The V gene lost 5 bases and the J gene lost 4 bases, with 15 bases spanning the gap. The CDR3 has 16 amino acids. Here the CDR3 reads CASSPGGHSYNSPLHF. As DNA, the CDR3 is TGTGCCAGCAGTCCCGGGGGCCATTCATATAATTCACCCCTCCACTTT.

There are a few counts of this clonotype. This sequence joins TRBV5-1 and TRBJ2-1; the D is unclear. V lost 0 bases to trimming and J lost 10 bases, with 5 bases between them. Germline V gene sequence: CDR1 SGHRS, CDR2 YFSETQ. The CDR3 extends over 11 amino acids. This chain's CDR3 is CASSLEQEQFF. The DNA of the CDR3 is TGCGCCAGCAGCTTGGAACAGGAGCAGTTCTTC.